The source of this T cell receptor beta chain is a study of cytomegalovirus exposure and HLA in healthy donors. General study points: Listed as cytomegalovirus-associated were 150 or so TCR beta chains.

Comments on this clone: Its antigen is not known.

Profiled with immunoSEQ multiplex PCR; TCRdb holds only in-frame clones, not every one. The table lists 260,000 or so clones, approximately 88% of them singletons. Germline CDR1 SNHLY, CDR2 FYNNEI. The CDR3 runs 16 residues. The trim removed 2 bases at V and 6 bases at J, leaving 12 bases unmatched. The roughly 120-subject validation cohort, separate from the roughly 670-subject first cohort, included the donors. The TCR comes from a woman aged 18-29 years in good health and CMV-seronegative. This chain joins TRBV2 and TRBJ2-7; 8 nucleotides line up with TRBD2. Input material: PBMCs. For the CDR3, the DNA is TGTGCCAGCAGTGAACGACAGACAGCCGGGGGGGCCGAGCAGTACTTC. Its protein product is CASSERQTAGGAEQYF.